What follows is one TCR beta chain and its context. The source of the sample is a study of T cell changes during pregnancy in multiple sclerosis. The assay was immunoSEQ multiplex PCR, and TCRdb's table has in-frame clones only and misses some. The sample holds 58,000 or so clones; roughly nine tenths are singletons and the top ten take approximately 0.4%. This CDR3 contains 12 residues. The V end lost 1 base, the J end lost 3 bases, and 4 bases lay between the germline ends. Per germline, CDR1 SGHRS and CDR2 YFSETQ. The chain links TRBV5-1 to TRBJ1-1; no definite D call. This receptor was identified in a female donor with multiple sclerosis, enrolled in a pregnancy study. Sample: CD4+ T cells from peripheral blood mononuclear cells, taken in the third trimester of pregnancy. CDR3 bases: TGCGCCAGCAGCTTGCCGGACACTGAAGCTTTCTTT. Translated: CASSLPDTEAFF.